This TCR beta chain derives from a study of shared clonotypes between healthy human individuals. Study-wide context: CD8 memory received one plate per donor, CD8 naive two, CD4 memory three and CD4 naive three.

Whole-study findings and limits: What naive subsets generally showed was a larger estimated richness than memory subsets showed. Incompleteness in sorted-subset sequencing, despite large depth, was shown by rarefaction. Unshared clonotypes carried lower generation probabilities than those common to all four donors.

CDR3 size: 19 residues. In germline, CDR1 is SGHDN, CDR2 FVKESK. V lost 0 bases and J lost 6; bases outside the gene matches: 14. Measured with immunoSEQ multiplex PCR; TCRdb has only the in-frame clones, and not every one. The sample yields some 2 million clones, around 96% seen once. Terminally differentiated effector memory CD45RA+ cells were excluded by CCR7 positive selection of CD45RO-negative cells. In this sample, this clone turned up once. No antigen is known for it. The TCR sequence derives from a man between 18 and 35 years old in good health. The sample was naive CD8+ T cells sorted from blood. This chain joins TRBV14 and TRBJ2-3; 11 bases match TRBD2. The CDR3 coding sequence is TGTGCCAGCAGCCAAGAGATCTCCGTACCGGGACTAGCGGTGGATACGCAGTATTTT. Translation gives CASSQEISVPGLAVDTQYF.